Below, 9 T cell receptor beta chains from the same sample are listed, as sequenced in a study of T cell responses to AZD1222 COVID-19 vaccine. Assay used: immunoSEQ multiplex PCR; TCRdb lists only in-frame clones, some missing. The sample includes around 160,000 clones, approximately 85% of them seen just once. The sample consisted of peripheral blood, taken on day 0 of MenACWY control vaccination. These receptors all stem from an adult in good health.

The rearrangement joins TRBV18 to TRBJ2-1; D not certain. The CDR3 has 17 amino acids. V shed 8 bases and J shed 4 bases, with 24 bases lying between them. Germline V CDR1 and CDR2: KGHSH, LQKENI. The CDR3 DNA is TGTGCCAGCAAACCGGGCCGAATTTCTGCCGTGTACAATGAGCAGTTCTTC. Its translation is CASKPGRISAVYNEQFF. The full variable domain, in which reference TRBV18 and TRBJ2-1 provide the parts outside the CDR3, is NAGVMQNPRHLVRRRGQEARLRCSPMKGHSHVYWYRQLPEEGLKFMVYLQKENIIDESGMPKERFSAEFPKEGPSILRIQQVVRGDSAAYFCASKPGRISAVYNEQFFGPGTRLTVL.

V usage is TRBV27 and J usage is TRBJ1-5; D unresolved. This CDR3 spans 14 amino acids. Germline CDR1 reads MNHEY; CDR2 reads SMNVEV (reference sequence). Trimming removed 4 bases at V and 7 bases at J, with 14 bases between. CDR3 DNA: TGTGCCAGCAGTTCCAGCAACCCAAGGCAGCCCCAGCATTTT. Encoded protein: CASSSSNPRQPQHF.

J is TRBJ1-4 and V is TRBV9; possible D gene TRBD1, 5 bases. From germline, CDR1 is SGDLS and CDR2 YYNGEE. This CDR3 is built from 16 residues. The V gene lost 2 bases and the J gene lost 0 bases, with 11 bases spanning the gap. The CDR3 DNA reads TGTGCCAGCAGCGTTAGGGGCAGCCCAACTAATGAAAAACTGTTTTTT. This codes for CASSVRGSPTNEKLFF.

This sequence joins TRBV19 and TRBJ2-5; D is tentatively TRBD1 or TRBD2 (5 bases each). Germline loops: CDR1 LNHDA, CDR2 SQIVND (reference sequence). The ends were cut back, 4 bases at V and 4 bases at J, with 16 bases in the middle. The CDR3 runs 15 residues. The CDR3 protein is CASSRVGTRGETQYF. The CDR3 DNA sequence: TGTGCCAGTAGTAGGGTCGGAACGAGGGGAGAGACCCAGTACTTC.

The DNA for the CDR3 is TGTGCCAGTAGTATACCGGGGGGCCCTCCAGATACGCAGTATTTT. This encodes CASSIPGGPPDTQYF. The V and J genes are TRBV19 and TRBJ2-3; the D gene is possibly TRBD2 (7 bases). Between the trimmed V and J ends, which lost 2 bases and 4 bases, there was a span of 13 bases. This CDR3 region has 15 residues. Germline V lookup: CDR1 LNHDA, CDR2 SQIVND (reference sequence).

This chain links TRBV11-2 with TRBJ2-7, with 8 bases aligning to TRBD1. The CDR3 has 15 amino acids. Germline V gene lookup returns CDR1 SGHAT and CDR2 FQNNGV. The V segment lost 2 bases and the J segment 4 bases; nucleotides outside the gene matches: 7. CDR3 nucleotides: TGTGCCAGCAGCTTAACCCAGGGGGCTCCTTACGAGCAGTACTTC. Encoded protein: CASSLTQGAPYEQYF. Variable domain in full (rest from reference TRBV11-2 and TRBJ2-7): EAGVAQSPRYKIIEKRQSVAFWCNPISGHATLYWYQQILGQGPKLLIQFQNNGVVDDSQLPKDRFSAERLKGVDSTLKIQPAKLEDSAVYLCASSLTQGAPYEQYFGPGTRLTVT.

The rearrangement links TRBV19 to TRBJ2-3, with TRBD2 matching 11 bases. This CDR3 comprises 19 residues. The trim removed 5 bases at V and 3 bases at J, leaving 16 bases unmatched. CDR1 LNHDA and CDR2 SQIVND come from the germline V gene (reference sequence). Written as DNA, the CDR3 is TGTGCCAGTAGTGTGGGACTAGCGGCGAACGCCCTGTGGACAGATACGCAGTATTTT. Translated, it gives CASSVGLAANALWTDTQYF.

There are a few counts of this clone. The chain is built from TRBV5-1 and TRBJ2-2; TRBD1 is a possible D gene (5 bases). The CDR3 contains 15 residues. Between the trimmed V and J ends, which lost 4 bases and 1 base, there was a span of 11 bases. Germline values: CDR1 SGHRS, CDR2 YFSETQ. The CDR3 DNA follows: TGCGCCAGCAGCGTGGGGCCTGTGAACACCGGGGAGCTGTTTTTT. This translates into CASSVGPVNTGELFF.

The chain carries TRBV5-4 and TRBJ2-7, with 9 bases that match TRBD1. V shed 4 bases, J shed 4 bases, and the junction held 6 bases outside the gene matches. The CDR3 spans 14 residues. CDR1 SGHNT and CDR2 YYREEE come from the germline V gene (reference sequence). In DNA form, the CDR3 reads TGTGCCAGCAGCACCGGGACAGGGCGATACGAGCAGTACTTC. This sequence encodes CASSTGTGRYEQYF.